Below, one T cell receptor beta chain is given with its context. Its antigen remains unidentified. The study excluded patients with other autoimmune diseases, uncontrolled infections, pregnancy or lactation. Amplification of TCR beta CDR3 regions used RNA transcripts. An initial RT-PCR round employing HTBI primers preceded a second-round multiplex PCR. TCRdb re-called the multiplex PCR reads through MiXCR, storing one row per CDR3 protein. The sample records about half a million distinct CDR3 sequences, around 15% being singletons. The data stem from a study of Graves' ophthalmopathy and Graves' hyperthyroidism. Findings of the study overall: Both an approximately 69% sensitivity and a roughly 72% specificity characterized the model's predictions of ophthalmopathy progression. Most expanded clonotypes in thyroid above 0.001 frequency also showed up in blood.

Germline-derived CDR1 and CDR2 are MDHEN and SYDVKM. The junction had 10 bases not matched to a gene; V was cut back by 6 bases and J by 8 bases. The CDR3 length is 15 residues. This sequence originates from a woman aged 30 to 39 with Graves' ophthalmopathy. V usage is TRBV28 and J usage is TRBJ1-2, with 12 bases matching TRBD1. The sample comprised blood. CDR3 in amino acids: CASSPRGQGARGYTF. CDR3 nucleotides: TGTGCCAGCAGCCCTCGGGGACAGGGGGCACGGGGCTACACCTTC.